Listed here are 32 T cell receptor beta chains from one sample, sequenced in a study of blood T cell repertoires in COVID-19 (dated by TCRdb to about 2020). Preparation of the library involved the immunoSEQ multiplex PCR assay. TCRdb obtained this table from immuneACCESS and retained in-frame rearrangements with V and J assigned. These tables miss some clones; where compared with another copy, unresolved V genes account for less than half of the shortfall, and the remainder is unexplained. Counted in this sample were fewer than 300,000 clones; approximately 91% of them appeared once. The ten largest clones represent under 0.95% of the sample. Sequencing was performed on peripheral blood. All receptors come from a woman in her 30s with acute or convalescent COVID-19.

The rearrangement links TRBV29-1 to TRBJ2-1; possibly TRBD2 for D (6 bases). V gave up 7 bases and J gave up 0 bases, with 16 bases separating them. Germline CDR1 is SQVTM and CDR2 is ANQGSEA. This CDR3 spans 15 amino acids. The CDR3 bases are TGCAGCGGGTATGCTAGCGCCAGCTCCTACAATGAGCAGTTCTTC. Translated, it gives CSGYASASSYNEQFF.

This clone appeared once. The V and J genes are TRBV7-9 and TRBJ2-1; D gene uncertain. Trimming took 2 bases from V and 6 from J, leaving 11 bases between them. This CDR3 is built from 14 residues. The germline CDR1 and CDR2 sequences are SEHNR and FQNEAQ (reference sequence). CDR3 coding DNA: TGTGCCAGCAGCTTAAACACACGCTCCAATGAGCAGTTCTTC. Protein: CASSLNTRSNEQFF.

CDR3 loop: CASSLGDRGRETQYF. CDR3 in DNA: TGTGCCAGCAGCTTGGGAGACAGGGGGCGAGAGACCCAGTACTTC. The V call is TRBV5-8, the J call TRBJ2-5, with TRBD1 matching over 10 bases. The CDR3 has 15 amino acids. CDR1 is SGHTS, CDR2 YDEGEE, per germline. V trimming: 0 bases; J trimming: 4 bases; junction bases outside the gene matches: 3.

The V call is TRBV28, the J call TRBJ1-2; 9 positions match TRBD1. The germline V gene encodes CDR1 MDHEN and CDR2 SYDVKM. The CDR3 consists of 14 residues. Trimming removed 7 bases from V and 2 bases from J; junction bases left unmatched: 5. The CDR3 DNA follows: TGTGCCAGCACCGGACAGGGGACAAACTATGGCTACACCTTC. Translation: CASTGQGTNYGYTF.

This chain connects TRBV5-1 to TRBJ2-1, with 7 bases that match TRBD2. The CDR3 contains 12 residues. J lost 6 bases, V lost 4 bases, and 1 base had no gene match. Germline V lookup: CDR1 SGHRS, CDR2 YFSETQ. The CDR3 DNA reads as TGCGCCAGCAGCCCGGGGGGCAATGAGCAGTTCTTC. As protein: CASSPGGNEQFF.

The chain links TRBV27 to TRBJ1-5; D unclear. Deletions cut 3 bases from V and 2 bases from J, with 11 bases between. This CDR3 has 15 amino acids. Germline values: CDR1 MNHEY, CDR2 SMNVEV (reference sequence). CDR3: CASSFLGGGNQPQHF. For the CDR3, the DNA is TGTGCCAGCAGTTTTCTCGGCGGGGGCAATCAGCCCCAGCATTTT.

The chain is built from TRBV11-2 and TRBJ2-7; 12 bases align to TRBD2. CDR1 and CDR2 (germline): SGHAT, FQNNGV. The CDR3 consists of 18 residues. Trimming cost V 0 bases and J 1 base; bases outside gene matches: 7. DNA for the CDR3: TGTGCCAGCAGCTTAGATCTAGGGCTAGCGGGAGGGTCCTACGAGCAGTACTTC. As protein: CASSLDLGLAGGSYEQYF.

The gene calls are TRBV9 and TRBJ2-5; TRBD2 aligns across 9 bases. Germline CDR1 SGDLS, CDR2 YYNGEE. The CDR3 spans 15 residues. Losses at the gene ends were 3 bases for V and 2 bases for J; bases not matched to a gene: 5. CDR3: CASSAQTSGQETQYF. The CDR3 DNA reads TGTGCCAGCAGCGCACAAACTAGCGGGCAAGAGACCCAGTACTTC. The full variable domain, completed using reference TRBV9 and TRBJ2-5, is DSGVTQTPKHLITATGQRVTLRCSPRSGDLSVYWYQQSLDQGLQFLIQYYNGEERAKGNILERFSAQQFPDLHSELNLSSLELGDSALYFCASSAQTSGQETQYFGPGTRLLVL.

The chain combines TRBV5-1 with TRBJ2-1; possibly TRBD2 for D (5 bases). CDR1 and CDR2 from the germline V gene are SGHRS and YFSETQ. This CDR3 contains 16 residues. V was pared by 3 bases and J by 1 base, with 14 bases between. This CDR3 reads CASSSGNSGSYNEQFF. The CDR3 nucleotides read TGCGCCAGCAGCTCGGGGAACAGCGGATCCTACAATGAGCAGTTCTTC.

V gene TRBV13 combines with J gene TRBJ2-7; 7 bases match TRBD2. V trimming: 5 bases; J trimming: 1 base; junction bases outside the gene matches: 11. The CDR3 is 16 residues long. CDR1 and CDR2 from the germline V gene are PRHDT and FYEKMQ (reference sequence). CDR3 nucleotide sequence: TGTGCCAGCAGCCTAAGCGGGACTAAGACTTCCTACGAGCAGTACTTC. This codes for CASSLSGTKTSYEQYF.

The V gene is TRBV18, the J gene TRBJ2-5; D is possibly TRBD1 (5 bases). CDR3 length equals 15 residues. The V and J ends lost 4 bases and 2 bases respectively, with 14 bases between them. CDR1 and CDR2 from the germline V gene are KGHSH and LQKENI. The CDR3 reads CASSRTRAGQETQYF. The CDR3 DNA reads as TGTGCCAGCTCACGGACAAGGGCAGGACAAGAGACCCAGTACTTC.

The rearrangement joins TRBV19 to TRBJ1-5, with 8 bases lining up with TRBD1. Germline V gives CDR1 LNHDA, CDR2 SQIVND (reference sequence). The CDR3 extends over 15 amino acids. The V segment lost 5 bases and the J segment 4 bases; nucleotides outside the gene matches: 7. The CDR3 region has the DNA TGTGCCAGTAGTGTTAGACAGGGGACTAATCAGCCCCAGCATTTT. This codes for CASSVRQGTNQPQHF.

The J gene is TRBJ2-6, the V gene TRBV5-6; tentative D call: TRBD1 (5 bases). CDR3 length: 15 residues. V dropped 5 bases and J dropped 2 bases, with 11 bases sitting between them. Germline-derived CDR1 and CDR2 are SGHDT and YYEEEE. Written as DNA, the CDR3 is TGTGCCAGCAGGTTCAGGGTTACTGGGGCCAACGTCCTGACTTTC. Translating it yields CASRFRVTGANVLTF.

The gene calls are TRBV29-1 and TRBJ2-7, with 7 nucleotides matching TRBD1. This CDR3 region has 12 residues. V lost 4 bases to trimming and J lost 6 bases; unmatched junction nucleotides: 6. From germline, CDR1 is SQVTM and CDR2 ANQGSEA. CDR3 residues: CSVVPTGSEQYF. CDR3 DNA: TGCAGCGTTGTTCCGACAGGGAGCGAGCAGTACTTC.

The CDR3 coding sequence is TGTGCTAGTGGTTTTACTAGCGGATCAGAGACCCAGTACTTC. It is translated as CASGFTSGSETQYF. This rearrangement joins TRBV12-5 to TRBJ2-5; 8 positions match TRBD2. Germline CDR1 LGHNT, CDR2 FRNRAP. The CDR3 runs 14 residues. The V and J ends lost 3 bases and 4 bases, in that order; junction bases with no gene match: 4.

The CDR3 region is CASREEGARNQPQHF. CDR3 DNA: TGTGCCAGTAGGGAGGAGGGGGCAAGGAATCAGCCCCAGCATTTT. The chain combines TRBV19 with TRBJ1-5; 7 bases align to TRBD1. After removal of 6 bases from V and 4 bases from J, the junction contained 9 bases not matched to a gene. From germline, CDR1 is LNHDA and CDR2 SQIVND (reference sequence). This CDR3 comprises 15 residues.

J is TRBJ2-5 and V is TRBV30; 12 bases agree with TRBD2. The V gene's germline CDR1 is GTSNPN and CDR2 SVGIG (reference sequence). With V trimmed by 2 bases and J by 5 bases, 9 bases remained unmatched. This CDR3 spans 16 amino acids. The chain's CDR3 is CAWSNTLAGGWETQYF. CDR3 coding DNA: TGTGCCTGGAGTAATACCCTAGCGGGAGGGTGGGAGACCCAGTACTTC.

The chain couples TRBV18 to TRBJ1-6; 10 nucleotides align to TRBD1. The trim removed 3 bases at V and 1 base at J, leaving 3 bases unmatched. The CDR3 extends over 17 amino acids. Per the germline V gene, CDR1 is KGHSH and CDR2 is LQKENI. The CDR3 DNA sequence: TGTGCCAGCTCACCGAGGGACAGGGGTTCCTATAATTCACCCCTCCACTTT. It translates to CASSPRDRGSYNSPLHF.

The CDR3 region has the DNA TGCAGCGTTGTTGGGGGACTAGCGGGAAAGACGTACGAGCAGTACTTC. Residues: CSVVGGLAGKTYEQYF. The V gene is TRBV29-1, the J gene TRBJ2-7; TRBD2 matches 13 bases. CDR3 size: 16 residues. V was clipped by 4 bases and J by 4 bases; unmatched bases: 10. The germline V gene has CDR1 SQVTM and CDR2 ANQGSEA.

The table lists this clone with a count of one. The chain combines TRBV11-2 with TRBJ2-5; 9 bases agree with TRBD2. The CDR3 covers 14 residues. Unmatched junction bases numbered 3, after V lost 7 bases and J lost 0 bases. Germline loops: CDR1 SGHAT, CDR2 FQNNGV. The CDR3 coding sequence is TGTGCCAGCACTCTAGCGGGGTACCAAGAGACCCAGTACTTC. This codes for CASTLAGYQETQYF. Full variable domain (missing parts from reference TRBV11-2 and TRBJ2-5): EAGVAQSPRYKIIEKRQSVAFWCNPISGHATLYWYQQILGQGPKLLIQFQNNGVVDDSQLPKDRFSAERLKGVDSTLKIQPAKLEDSAVYLCASTLAGYQETQYFGPGTRLLVL.

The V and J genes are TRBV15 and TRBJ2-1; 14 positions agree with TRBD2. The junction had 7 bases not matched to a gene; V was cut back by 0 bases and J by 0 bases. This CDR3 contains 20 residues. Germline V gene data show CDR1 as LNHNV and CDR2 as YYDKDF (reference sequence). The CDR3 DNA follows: TGTGCCACCAGCAGAGATCACCGAGGGACTAGCGGGAGCTCCTACAATGAGCAGTTCTTC. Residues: CATSRDHRGTSGSSYNEQFF.

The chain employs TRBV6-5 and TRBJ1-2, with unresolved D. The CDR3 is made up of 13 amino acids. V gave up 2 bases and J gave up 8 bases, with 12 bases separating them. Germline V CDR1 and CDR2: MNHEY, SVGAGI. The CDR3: CASSYAERVGYTF. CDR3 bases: TGTGCCAGCAGTTACGCTGAGAGGGTAGGCTACACCTTC.

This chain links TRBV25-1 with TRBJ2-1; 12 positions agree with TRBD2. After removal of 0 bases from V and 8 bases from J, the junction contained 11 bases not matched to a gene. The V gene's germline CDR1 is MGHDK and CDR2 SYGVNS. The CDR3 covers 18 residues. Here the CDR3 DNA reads TGTGCCAGCAGTGAATACCCGACTAGCGGGAGAGTTCCCGATGAGCAGTTCTTC. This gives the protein CASSEYPTSGRVPDEQFF. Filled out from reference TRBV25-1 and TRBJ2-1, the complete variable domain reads EADIYQTPRYLVIGTGKKITLECSQTMGHDKMYWYQQDPGMELHLIHYSYGVNSTEKGDLSSESTVSRIRTEHFPLTLESARPSHTSQYLCASSEYPTSGRVPDEQFFGPGTRLTVL.

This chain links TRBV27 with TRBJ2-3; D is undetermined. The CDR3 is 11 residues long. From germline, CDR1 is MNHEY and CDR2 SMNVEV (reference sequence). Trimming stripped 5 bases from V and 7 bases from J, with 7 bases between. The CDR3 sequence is CASSQYNTQYF. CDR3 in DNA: TGTGCCAGCAGTCAGTATAATACGCAGTATTTT.

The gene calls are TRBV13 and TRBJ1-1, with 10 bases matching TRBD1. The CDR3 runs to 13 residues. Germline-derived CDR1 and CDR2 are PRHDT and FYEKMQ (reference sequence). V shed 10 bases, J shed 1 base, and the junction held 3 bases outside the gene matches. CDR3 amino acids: CATGQGRNTEAFF. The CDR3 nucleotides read TGTGCCACGGGACAGGGGAGGAACACTGAAGCTTTCTTT.

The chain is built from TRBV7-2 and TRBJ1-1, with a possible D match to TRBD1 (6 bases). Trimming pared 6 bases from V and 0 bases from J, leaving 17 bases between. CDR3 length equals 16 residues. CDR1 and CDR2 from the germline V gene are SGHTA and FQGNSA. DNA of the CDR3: TGTGCCAGCAGTCGCAATCCGGGACACTTGAACACTGAAGCTTTCTTT. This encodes CASSRNPGHLNTEAFF.

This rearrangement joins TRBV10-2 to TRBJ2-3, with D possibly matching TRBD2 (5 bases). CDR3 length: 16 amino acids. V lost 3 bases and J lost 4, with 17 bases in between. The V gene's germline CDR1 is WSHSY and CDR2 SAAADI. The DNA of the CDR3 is TGCGCCAGCAGTGATGCTAGCTTAGGTCCCCCAGATACGCAGTATTTT. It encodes CASSDASLGPPDTQYF.

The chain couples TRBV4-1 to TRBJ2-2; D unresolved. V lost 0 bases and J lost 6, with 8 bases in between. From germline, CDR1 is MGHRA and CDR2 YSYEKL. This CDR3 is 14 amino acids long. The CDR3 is CASSQEILPGELFF. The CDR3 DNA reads TGCGCCAGCAGCCAAGAAATTCTTCCCGGGGAGCTGTTTTTT.

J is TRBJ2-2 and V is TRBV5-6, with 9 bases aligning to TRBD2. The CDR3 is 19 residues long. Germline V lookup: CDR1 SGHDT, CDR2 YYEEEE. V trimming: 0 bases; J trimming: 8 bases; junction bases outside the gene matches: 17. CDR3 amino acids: CASSLVPGLASPPAGELFF. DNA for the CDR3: TGTGCCAGCAGCTTGGTCCCGGGACTAGCTTCTCCCCCGGCGGGGGAGCTGTTTTTT.

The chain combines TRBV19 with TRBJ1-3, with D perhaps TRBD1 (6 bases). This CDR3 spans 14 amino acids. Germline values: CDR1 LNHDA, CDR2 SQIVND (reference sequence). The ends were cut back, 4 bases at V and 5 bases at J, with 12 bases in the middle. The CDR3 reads CASSKPRGRNTIYF. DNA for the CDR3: TGTGCCAGTAGTAAACCCAGGGGCCGAAACACCATATATTTT.

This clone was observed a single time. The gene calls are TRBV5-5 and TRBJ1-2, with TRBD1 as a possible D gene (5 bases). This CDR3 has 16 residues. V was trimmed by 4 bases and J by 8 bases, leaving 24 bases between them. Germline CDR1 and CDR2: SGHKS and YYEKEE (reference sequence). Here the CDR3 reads CASSTDPGRNSGGYTF. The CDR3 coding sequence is TGTGCCAGCAGCACAGATCCAGGGAGGAACTCTGGAGGCTACACCTTC. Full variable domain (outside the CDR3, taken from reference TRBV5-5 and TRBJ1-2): DAGVTQSPTHLIKTRGQQVTLRCSPISGHKSVSWYQQVLGQGPQFIFQYYEKEERGRGNFPDRFSARQFPNYSSELNVNALLLGDSALYLCASSTDPGRNSGGYTFGSGTRLTVV.

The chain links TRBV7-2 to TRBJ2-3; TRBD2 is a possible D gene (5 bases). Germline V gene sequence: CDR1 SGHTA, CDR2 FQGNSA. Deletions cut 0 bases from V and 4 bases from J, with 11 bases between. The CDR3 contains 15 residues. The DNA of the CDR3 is TGTGCCAGCAGCTTAGCCCCGGGAAGGGCAGATACGCAGTATTTT. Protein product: CASSLAPGRADTQYF.